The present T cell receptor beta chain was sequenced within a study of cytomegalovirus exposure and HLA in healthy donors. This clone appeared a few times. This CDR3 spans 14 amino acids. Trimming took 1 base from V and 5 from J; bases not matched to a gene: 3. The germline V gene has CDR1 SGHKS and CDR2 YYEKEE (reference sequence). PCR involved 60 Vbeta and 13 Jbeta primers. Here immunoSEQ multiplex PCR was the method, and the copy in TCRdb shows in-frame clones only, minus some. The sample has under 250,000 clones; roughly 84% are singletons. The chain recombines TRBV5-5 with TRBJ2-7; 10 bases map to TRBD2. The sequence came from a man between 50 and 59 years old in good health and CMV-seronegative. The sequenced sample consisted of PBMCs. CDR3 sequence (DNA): TGTGCCAGCAGCTTGCGGCTAGCGGGAGACGAGCAGTACTTC. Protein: CASSLRLAGDEQYF.